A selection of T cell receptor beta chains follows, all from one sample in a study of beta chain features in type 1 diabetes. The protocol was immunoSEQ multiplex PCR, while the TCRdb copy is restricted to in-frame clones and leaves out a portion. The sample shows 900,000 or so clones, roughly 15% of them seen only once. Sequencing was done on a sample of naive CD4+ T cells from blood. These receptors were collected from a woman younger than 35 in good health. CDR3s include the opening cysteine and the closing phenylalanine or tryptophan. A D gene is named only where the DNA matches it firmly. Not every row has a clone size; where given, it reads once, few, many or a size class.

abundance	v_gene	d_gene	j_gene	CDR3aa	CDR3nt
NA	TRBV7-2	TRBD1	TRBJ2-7	CASSFTGGLTYEQYF	TGTGCCAGCAGCTTTACAGGGGGGTTGACCTACGAGCAGTACTTC
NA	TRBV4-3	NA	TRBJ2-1	CASSASQGRAYNEQFF	TGCGCCAGCAGCGCGAGTCAGGGGAGAGCCTACAATGAGCAGTTCTTC
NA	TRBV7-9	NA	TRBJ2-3	CASSRPLGMGDTQYF	TGTGCCAGCAGCCGCCCGCTGGGTATGGGAGATACGCAGTATTTT
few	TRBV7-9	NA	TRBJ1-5	CASSLRGRGRTQSNQPQHF	TGTGCCAGCAGCTTACGTGGGCGAGGCAGGACCCAGAGCAATCAGCCCCAGCATTTT
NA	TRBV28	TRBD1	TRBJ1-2	CASWTGDANYGYTF	TGTGCCAGCTGGACAGGGGATGCTAACTATGGCTACACCTTC
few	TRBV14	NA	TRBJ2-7	CATTPPCEQYF	TGTGCCACCACTCCCCCCTGCGAGCAGTACTTC
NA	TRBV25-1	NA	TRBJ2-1	CASSDPGNYNEQFF	TGTGCCAGCAGTGACCCCGGGAACTACAATGAGCAGTTCTTC
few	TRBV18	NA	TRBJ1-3	CASSAGTGSGGNTIYF	TGTGCCAGCTCAGCCGGGACCGGGTCGGGAGGAAACACCATATATTTT
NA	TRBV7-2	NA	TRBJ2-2	CASSLEGGSNTGELFF	TGTGCCAGCAGCTTAGAGGGCGGGTCGAACACCGGGGAGCTGTTTTTT
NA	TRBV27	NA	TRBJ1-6	CASSLTGPNSPLHF	TGTGCCAGCAGTTTGACAGGTCCTAATTCACCCCTCCACTTT
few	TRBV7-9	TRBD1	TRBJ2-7	CASSSPEGTGLGYEQYF	TGTGCCAGCAGCTCCCCTGAAGGGACAGGTCTTGGGTACGAGCAGTACTTC
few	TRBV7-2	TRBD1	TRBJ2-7	CASSPGQGGAYEQYF	TGTGCCAGCAGCCCCGGACAGGGGGGGGCCTACGAGCAGTACTTC
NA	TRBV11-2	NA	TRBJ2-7	CASSFIGVAGAYEQYF	TGTGCCAGCAGCTTCATAGGGGTAGCAGGGGCCTACGAGCAGTACTTC
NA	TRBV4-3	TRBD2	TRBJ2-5	CASSQFLAGGPETQYF	TGCGCCAGCAGCCAGTTCTTAGCGGGAGGGCCAGAGACCCAGTACTTC
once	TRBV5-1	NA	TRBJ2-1	CASSLGNYNEQFF	TGCGCCAGCAGCTTGGGCAATTACAATGAGCAGTTCTTC
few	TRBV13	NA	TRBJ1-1	CASSFGDTEAFF	TGTGCCAGCAGCTTTGGGGACACTGAAGCTTTCTTT